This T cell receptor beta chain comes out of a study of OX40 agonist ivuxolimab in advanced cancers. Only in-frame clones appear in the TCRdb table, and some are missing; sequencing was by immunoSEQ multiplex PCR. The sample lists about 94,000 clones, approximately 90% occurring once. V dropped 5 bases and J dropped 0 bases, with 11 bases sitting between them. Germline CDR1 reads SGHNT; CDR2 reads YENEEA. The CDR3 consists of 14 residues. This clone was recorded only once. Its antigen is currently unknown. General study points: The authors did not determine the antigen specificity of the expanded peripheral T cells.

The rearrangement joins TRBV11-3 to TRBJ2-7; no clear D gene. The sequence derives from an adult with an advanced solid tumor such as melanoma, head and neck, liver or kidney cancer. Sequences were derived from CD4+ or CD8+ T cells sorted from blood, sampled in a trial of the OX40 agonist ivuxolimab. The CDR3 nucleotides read TGTGCCAGCAGCCGGTCTTCCACCTCCTACGAGCAGTACTTC. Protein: CASSRSSTSYEQYF.